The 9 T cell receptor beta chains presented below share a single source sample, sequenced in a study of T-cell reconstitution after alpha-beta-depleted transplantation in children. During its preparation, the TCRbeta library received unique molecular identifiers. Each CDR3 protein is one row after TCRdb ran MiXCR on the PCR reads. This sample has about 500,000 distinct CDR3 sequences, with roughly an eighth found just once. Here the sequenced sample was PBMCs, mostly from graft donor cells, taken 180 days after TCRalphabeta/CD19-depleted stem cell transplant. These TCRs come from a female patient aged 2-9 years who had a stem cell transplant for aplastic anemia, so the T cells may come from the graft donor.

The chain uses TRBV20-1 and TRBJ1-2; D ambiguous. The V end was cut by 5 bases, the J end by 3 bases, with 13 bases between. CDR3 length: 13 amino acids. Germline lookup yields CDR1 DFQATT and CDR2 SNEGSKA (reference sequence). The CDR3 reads CSASRGAYYGYTF. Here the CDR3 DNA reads TGCAGTGCTTCCCGAGGAGCCTACTATGGCTACACCTTC.

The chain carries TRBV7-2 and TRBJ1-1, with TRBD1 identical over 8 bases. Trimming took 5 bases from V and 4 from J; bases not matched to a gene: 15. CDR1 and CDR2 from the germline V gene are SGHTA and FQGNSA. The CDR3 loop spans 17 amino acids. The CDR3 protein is CASSRAGGLVFGTEAFF. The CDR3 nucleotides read TGTGCCAGCAGCCGTGCAGGGGGCTTAGTGTTTGGCACTGAAGCTTTCTTT.

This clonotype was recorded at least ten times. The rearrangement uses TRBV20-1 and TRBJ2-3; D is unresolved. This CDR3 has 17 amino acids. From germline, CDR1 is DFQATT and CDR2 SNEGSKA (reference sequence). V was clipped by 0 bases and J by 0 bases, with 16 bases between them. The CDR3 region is CSARERVATLSTDTQYF. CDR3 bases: TGCAGTGCTAGAGAAAGGGTAGCTACACTTAGCACAGATACGCAGTATTTT.

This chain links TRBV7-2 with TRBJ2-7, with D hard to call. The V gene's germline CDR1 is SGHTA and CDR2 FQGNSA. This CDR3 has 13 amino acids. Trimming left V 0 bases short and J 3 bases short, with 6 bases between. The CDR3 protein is CASSLAPIYEQYF. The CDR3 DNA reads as TGTGCCAGCAGCTTAGCGCCGATCTACGAGCAGTACTTC.

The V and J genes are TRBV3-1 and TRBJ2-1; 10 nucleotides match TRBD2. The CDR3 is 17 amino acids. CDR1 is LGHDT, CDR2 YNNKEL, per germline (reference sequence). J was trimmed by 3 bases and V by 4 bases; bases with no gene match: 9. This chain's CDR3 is CASSPGRLAGDYNEQFF. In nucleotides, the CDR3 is TGTGCCAGCAGCCCCGGGCGGCTAGCGGGAGACTACAATGAGCAGTTCTTC.

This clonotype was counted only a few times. CDR3 residues: CASSLSLAGGKFF. The DNA of the CDR3 is TGTGCCAGCAGCTTGAGCTTAGCGGGAGGGAAGTTCTTC. V and J are TRBV7-3 and TRBJ2-1; 11 bases are a match to TRBD2. In germline, CDR1 is SGHTA, CDR2 FQGTGA. The V and J ends lost 3 bases and 14 bases, in that order; junction bases with no gene match: 6. This CDR3 comprises 13 residues.

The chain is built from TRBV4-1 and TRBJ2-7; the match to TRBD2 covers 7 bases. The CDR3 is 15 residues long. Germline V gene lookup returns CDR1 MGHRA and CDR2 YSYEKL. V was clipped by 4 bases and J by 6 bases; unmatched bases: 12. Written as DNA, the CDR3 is TGCGCCAGCAGCCCCGGACTAGAAAACCCCTCCGAGCAGTACGTC. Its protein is CASSPGLENPSEQYV.

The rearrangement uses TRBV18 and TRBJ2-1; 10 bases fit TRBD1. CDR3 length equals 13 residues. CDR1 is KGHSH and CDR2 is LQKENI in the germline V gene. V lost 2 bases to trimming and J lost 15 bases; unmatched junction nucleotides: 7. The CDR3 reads CASSPATGGGRFF. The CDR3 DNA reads TGTGCCAGCTCACCAGCGACAGGGGGCGGAAGGTTCTTC.

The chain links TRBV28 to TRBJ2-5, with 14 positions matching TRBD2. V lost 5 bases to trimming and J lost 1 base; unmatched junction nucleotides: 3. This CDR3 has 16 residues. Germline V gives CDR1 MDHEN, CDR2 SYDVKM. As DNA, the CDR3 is TGTGCCAGCAGTCCGGGACTAGCGGGAGTCCAAGAGACCCAGTACTTC. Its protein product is CASSPGLAGVQETQYF.